Reported below is one T cell receptor (beta chain). This specimen comes from a study of T cell repertoires in cytomegalovirus infection. Study information: CMV infection together with matching HLA type was indicated by public TCR beta signatures.

TCRdb ran MiXCR on the reads and lists one entry per CDR3 protein. This sample yields about 160,000 distinct CDR3 sequences, of which 15% to 20% are seen a single time; roughly a sixth belongs to the top ten. What was sequenced was CD8+ T cells from PBMCs. This sequence was found in a human donor in good health (CMV status not recorded). Some clones in this sample may be carry-over from other donors' samples.

The CDR3 spells CASSLRWAGGNEQFF. CDR3 DNA: TGTGCCAGCAGTTTAAGGTGGGCCGGAGGGAATGAGCAGTTCTTC. The chain couples TRBV28 to TRBJ2-1; tentatively, D is TRBD2 (6 bases). V was pared by 2 bases and J by 7 bases, with 15 bases between. The CDR3 loop spans 15 amino acids. Looked up from germline, CDR1 is MDHEN and CDR2 is SYDVKM.